This is a list of T cell receptor beta chains from one sample in a study of cytomegalovirus exposure and HLA in healthy donors. Measured with immunoSEQ multiplex PCR; TCRdb has only the in-frame clones, and not every one. The sample consists of under 200,000 clones, over 65% of them appearing once. Sequencing was carried out using PBMCs. The receptors were sampled from a woman in her thirties or forties in good health and CMV-seropositive. Both conserved end residues are part of each CDR3. Fields, in order: D gene, clone size, J gene, CDR3 length, V gene, CDR3 protein, CDR3 DNA. The D gene is left open where the match is weak. Not all rows give a size; the values are once, few, many and, for expanded clones, a class.

D: -
size: -
J: TRBJ2-7
length: 13
V: TRBV7-2
CDR3: CASSPPGSYEQYF
DNA: TGTGCCAGCAGTCCCCCGGGTTCCTACGAGCAGTACTTC

D: TRBD2
size: once
J: TRBJ2-7
length: 15
V: TRBV27
CDR3: CASSFGLGIDYEQYF
DNA: TGTGCCAGCAGTTTTGGACTAGGCATCGACTACGAGCAGTACTTC

D: TRBD2
size: few
J: TRBJ2-7
length: 15
V: TRBV27
CDR3: CASSFEAGPRYEQYF
DNA: TGTGCCAGCAGTTTCGAAGCGGGACCCCGCTACGAGCAGTACTTC

D: -
size: once
J: TRBJ2-7
length: 14
V: TRBV10-3
CDR3: CAISDQGEAYEQYF
DNA: TGTGCCATCAGTGATCAAGGGGAAGCCTACGAGCAGTACTTC

D: -
size: once
J: TRBJ2-3
length: 15
V: TRBV2
CDR3: CATKRLDLASDTQYF
DNA: TGTGCCACCAAGCGGCTAGATCTAGCATCCGATACGCAGTATTTT

D: -
size: once
J: TRBJ1-2
length: 14
V: TRBV18
CDR3: CASSPGQGSYGYTF
DNA: TGTGCCAGCTCACCAGGTCAGGGGTCCTATGGCTACACCTTC

D: TRBD1
size: -
J: TRBJ1-1
length: 14
V: TRBV19
CDR3: CASSARTGNTEAFF
DNA: TGTGCCAGTAGTGCGAGGACAGGGAACACTGAAGCTTTCTTT

D: -
size: -
J: TRBJ1-1
length: 16
V: TRBV5-5
CDR3: CASSLLLAQVDTEAFF
DNA: TGTGCCAGCAGCTTGTTGTTGGCCCAGGTGGACACTGAAGCTTTCTTT

D: TRBD1
size: -
J: TRBJ1-4
length: 14
V: TRBV18
CDR3: CASSPYRGFEKLFF
DNA: TGTGCCAGCTCACCCTACAGGGGTTTCGAAAAACTGTTTTTT

D: -
size: -
J: TRBJ1-2
length: 15
V: TRBV6-1
CDR3: CASSEEGRGGYGYPF
DNA: TGTGCCAGCAGTGAAGAGGGGCGCGGGGGCTATGGCTACCCCTTC

D: -
size: -
J: TRBJ2-6
length: 15
V: TRBV7-2
CDR3: CASSYMGRGANVLTF
DNA: TGTGCCAGCAGCTACATGGGGAGGGGGGCCAACGTCCTGACTTTC

D: -
size: few
J: TRBJ2-3
length: 16
V: TRBV11-3
CDR3: CASSLGLDGITDTQYF
DNA: TGTGCCAGCAGCTTAGGGTTGGACGGGATCACAGATACGCAGTATTTT

D: -
size: -
J: TRBJ2-3
length: 17
V: TRBV27
CDR3: CASSLGTSFMGKDTQYF
DNA: TGTGCCAGCAGCCTCGGAACTAGCTTTATGGGGAAAGATACGCAGTATTTT

D: -
size: -
J: TRBJ1-4
length: 16
V: TRBV4-3
CDR3: CASSQGFAEVNEKLFF
DNA: TGCGCCAGCAGCCAAGGTTTCGCGGAGGTAAATGAAAAACTGTTTTTT

D: -
size: few
J: TRBJ1-2
length: 12
V: TRBV21-1
CDR3: CASSGQYYGYTF
DNA: TGTGCCAGCAGCGGACAGTACTATGGCTACACCTTC

D: TRBD1
size: -
J: TRBJ1-2
length: 13
V: TRBV5-4
CDR3: CASSFQGDYGYPF
DNA: TGTGCCAGCAGCTTTCAGGGGGATTATGGCTACCCCTTC

D: TRBD1
size: -
J: TRBJ1-1
length: 13
V: TRBV10-3
CDR3: CAIRSTGDTEAFF
DNA: TGTGCCATCAGATCGACAGGGGACACTGAAGCTTTCTTT

D: TRBD1
size: few
J: TRBJ1-2
length: 15
V: TRBV6-5
CDR3: CASRAGGPSNYGYPF
DNA: TGTGCCAGCAGGGCAGGGGGGCCTTCTAACTATGGCTACCCCTTC

D: -
size: few
J: TRBJ1-1
length: 10
V: TRBV7-9
CDR3: CASSAERAFF
DNA: TGTGCCAGCAGCGCGGAACGAGCTTTCTTT

D: -
size: -
J: TRBJ1-4
length: 16
V: TRBV18
CDR3: CASSPSEPGDSEKLFF
DNA: TGTGCCAGCTCACCCTCGGAGCCGGGGGATAGCGAAAAACTGTTTTTT

D: -
size: -
J: TRBJ1-4
length: 16
V: TRBV5-1
CDR3: CASKPSPGQFNEKLFF
DNA: TGCGCCAGTAAGCCCTCTCCTGGACAGTTTAATGAAAAACTGTTTTTT

D: TRBD1
size: -
J: TRBJ2-5
length: 13
V: TRBV7-8
CDR3: CASSLGQQETQHF
DNA: TGTGCCAGCAGCTTGGGACAGCAAGAGACCCAGCACTTC

D: -
size: -
J: TRBJ1-2
length: 14
V: TRBV13
CDR3: CASSLSGPEEGYTF
DNA: TGTGCCAGCAGCTTATCAGGTCCCGAAGAGGGCTACACCTTC

D: -
size: once
J: TRBJ2-7
length: 13
V: TRBV2
CDR3: CASSEDSGHEQYF
DNA: TGTGCCAGCAGTGAGGACAGCGGCCACGAGCAGTACTTC

D: -
size: -
J: TRBJ2-7
length: 15
V: TRBV19
CDR3: CASRNLRVVDEEQYF
DNA: TGTGCCAGTAGAAACCTCAGGGTTGTGGATGAGGAGCAGTACTTC

D: TRBD1
size: few
J: TRBJ2-7
length: 14
V: TRBV19
CDR3: CASSIGQGNYEQYF
DNA: TGTGCCAGTAGTATCGGACAGGGGAACTACGAGCAGTACTTC

D: TRBD1
size: -
J: TRBJ2-2
length: 15
V: TRBV19
CDR3: CASSIRQGRGGELFF
DNA: TGTGCCAGTAGTATCCGACAGGGGCGGGGCGGGGAGCTGTTTTTT

D: -
size: -
J: TRBJ1-5
length: 13
V: TRBV6-6
CDR3: CASSQDSNQPQHF
DNA: TGTGCCAGCAGCCAGGATAGCAATCAGCCCCAGCATTTT

D: -
size: -
J: TRBJ1-3
length: 16
V: TRBV4-3
CDR3: CASSQTLGGARHTIYF
DNA: TGCGCCAGCAGCCAAACCCTTGGGGGGGCGAGGCACACCATATATTTT

D: -
size: -
J: TRBJ1-6
length: 12
V: TRBV25-1
CDR3: CASSDVVCALHF
DNA: TGTGCCAGCAGTGATGTTGTCTGTGCCCTCCACTTT

D: -
size: -
J: TRBJ2-5
length: 13
V: TRBV10-3
CDR3: CAISTALQETQYF
DNA: TGTGCCATCAGTACTGCCCTCCAAGAGACCCAGTACTTC

D: TRBD1
size: -
J: TRBJ2-7
length: 15
V: TRBV9
CDR3: CASSPHDRVGYEQYF
DNA: TGTGCCAGCAGCCCCCATGACAGGGTGGGTTACGAGCAGTACTTC

D: TRBD1
size: once
J: TRBJ1-2
length: 14
V: TRBV4-3
CDR3: CASSQPGQAYGYTF
DNA: TGCGCCAGCAGCCAACCGGGACAGGCCTATGGCTACACCTTC

D: TRBD2
size: -
J: TRBJ2-7
length: 14
V: TRBV7-3
CDR3: CASSLSRLAGEQYF
DNA: TGTGCCAGCAGCTTATCGCGACTAGCGGGCGAGCAGTACTTC

D: -
size: -
J: TRBJ2-3
length: 15
V: TRBV7-2
CDR3: CASSSDHRVGDTQYF
DNA: TGTGCCAGCAGCTCCGACCACAGGGTCGGCGATACGCAGTATTTT

D: -
size: -
J: TRBJ1-3
length: 15
V: TRBV5-4
CDR3: CASSSQGSSGNTIYF
DNA: TGTGCCAGCAGCTCACAGGGTAGCTCTGGAAACACCATATATTTT

D: -
size: few
J: TRBJ2-7
length: 15
V: TRBV6-5
CDR3: CASSYGQEDYYEQYF
DNA: TGTGCCAGCAGTTACGGGCAGGAGGACTACTACGAGCAGTACTTC

D: TRBD1
size: once
J: TRBJ1-2
length: 14
V: TRBV19
CDR3: CASSRDRESYGYTF
DNA: TGTGCCAGTAGTCGGGACAGGGAGTCCTATGGCTACACCTTC

D: TRBD1
size: once
J: TRBJ1-2
length: 15
V: TRBV7-9
CDR3: CASRKIPGGASGYTF
DNA: TGTGCCAGCAGAAAAATTCCAGGGGGCGCCAGTGGCTACACCTTC